These T cell receptor beta chains were read from a single sample in a study of blood T cell repertoires in COVID-19. Some clones are missing from TCRdb's copy, which holds only in-frame ones; the method was immunoSEQ multiplex PCR. Of about 230,000 clones listed, over 70% are singletons. The sequenced material came from peripheral blood. These receptors all stem from an elderly woman with acute or convalescent COVID-19. Both conserved end residues are part of each CDR3. The order of the fields is clone size, J gene, V gene, D gene, CDR3 DNA, CDR3 protein. The D gene is left open where the match is weak. The size of a clone is reported for some rows only, either as once, few or many, or as a class for expanded clones.

clone_size: NA
j_call: TRBJ1-2
v_call: TRBV5-1
d_call: NA
cdr3_nt: TGCGCCAGCAGCCTTAGTGCTAACTATGGCTACACCTTC
cdr3_aa: CASSLSANYGYTF

clone_size: NA
j_call: TRBJ2-4
v_call: TRBV6-1
d_call: NA
cdr3_nt: TGTGCCAGCAGTGAAGCTAGGGCAGGGGCTGGCATTCAGTACTTC
cdr3_aa: CASSEARAGAGIQYF

clone_size: NA
j_call: TRBJ1-6
v_call: TRBV3-1/TRBV3-2
d_call: NA
cdr3_nt: TGTGCCAGCAGCCCGTCCCAGGGACTAAGGGCAAATTCACCCCTCCACTTT
cdr3_aa: CASSPSQGLRANSPLHF

clone_size: NA
j_call: TRBJ2-3
v_call: TRBV4-1
d_call: NA
cdr3_nt: TGCGCCAGCAGCCCGGAGCCTAGCACAGATACGCAGTATTTT
cdr3_aa: CASSPEPSTDTQYF

clone_size: NA
j_call: TRBJ2-3
v_call: TRBV4-1
d_call: TRBD1
cdr3_nt: TGCGCCAGCAGCCAAGCCTACGGACAGGGGGGGACAGATACGCAGTATTTT
cdr3_aa: CASSQAYGQGGTDTQYF

clone_size: few
j_call: TRBJ2-7
v_call: TRBV6-5
d_call: TRBD1
cdr3_nt: TGTGCCGTATGCCCCGGGACAGGGTTCCACGAGCAGTACTTC
cdr3_aa: CAVCPGTGFHEQYF

clone_size: NA
j_call: TRBJ1-6
v_call: TRBV2
d_call: NA
cdr3_nt: TGTGCCAGCAGCCGCGAGTATTCACCCCTCCACTTT
cdr3_aa: CASSREYSPLHF

clone_size: NA
j_call: TRBJ1-1
v_call: TRBV7-3
d_call: NA
cdr3_nt: TGTGCCAGCAGGTACAGGAGGAACACTGAAGCTTTCTTT
cdr3_aa: CASRYRRNTEAFF

clone_size: NA
j_call: TRBJ1-1
v_call: TRBV6-5
d_call: TRBD1
cdr3_nt: TGTGCCACCAAACAGGGGGCAAATTATGATGAAGCTTTCTTT
cdr3_aa: CATKQGANYDEAFF

clone_size: NA
j_call: TRBJ2-5
v_call: TRBV2
d_call: TRBD1
cdr3_nt: TGTGCCAGCAACGTTCGTGGGACAGGGGGGGAGACCCAGTACTTC
cdr3_aa: CASNVRGTGGETQYF

clone_size: NA
j_call: TRBJ2-2
v_call: TRBV7-2
d_call: TRBD2
cdr3_nt: TGTGCCAGCAGCTCGCTTAGCGGGAGGGGAGGGGAGCTGTTTTTT
cdr3_aa: CASSSLSGRGGELFF

clone_size: many
j_call: TRBJ1-6
v_call: TRBV2
d_call: TRBD1
cdr3_nt: TGTGCCAGCAGTGTGGACAGGTCGGGTTCACCCCTCCACTTT
cdr3_aa: CASSVDRSGSPLHF

clone_size: NA
j_call: TRBJ1-2
v_call: TRBV12-3/TRBV12-4
d_call: TRBD1
cdr3_nt: TGTGCCAGCAGTTCGACAGGGTATGGCTACACCTTC
cdr3_aa: CASSSTGYGYTF

clone_size: few
j_call: TRBJ2-3
v_call: TRBV2
d_call: NA
cdr3_nt: TGTGCCAGCAGCGTTACCACCCCCCGGGATACGCAGTATTTT
cdr3_aa: CASSVTTPRDTQYF

clone_size: NA
j_call: TRBJ2-5
v_call: TRBV6-5
d_call: TRBD1
cdr3_nt: TGTGCCAGCAGCGGACAGGGGGCGCGGTGGACCCAGTACTTC
cdr3_aa: CASSGQGARWTQYF

clone_size: NA
j_call: TRBJ1-2
v_call: TRBV6-1
d_call: NA
cdr3_nt: TGTGCCAGCAGTGAAGGCAGGGGATTAGCTAACTATGGCTACACCTTC
cdr3_aa: CASSEGRGLANYGYTF

clone_size: NA
j_call: TRBJ1-4
v_call: TRBV19
d_call: NA
cdr3_nt: TGTGCCAGTGGGCGGGGGGAAAAACTGTTTTTT
cdr3_aa: CASGRGEKLFF

clone_size: NA
j_call: TRBJ2-7
v_call: TRBV4-2
d_call: NA
cdr3_nt: TGTGCCAGCAGCCAAGATTGGGGCAGAGGTTACGAGCAGTACTTC
cdr3_aa: CASSQDWGRGYEQYF

clone_size: NA
j_call: TRBJ2-1
v_call: TRBV29-1
d_call: TRBD1
cdr3_nt: TGCAGCGTTGAAGATCGGTCTAGGGCTACACAGGGGGGTTTTTATGGGCAGTTCTTC
cdr3_aa: CSVEDRSRATQGGFYGQFF

clone_size: NA
j_call: TRBJ1-5
v_call: TRBV2
d_call: NA
cdr3_nt: TGTGCCAGCACTGGCCGGGCCCGGGGAAGCAATCAGCCCCAGCATTTT
cdr3_aa: CASTGRARGSNQPQHF

clone_size: NA
j_call: TRBJ2-7
v_call: TRBV19
d_call: TRBD2
cdr3_nt: TGTGCCAGTAGCCTAGCGGGAGAGAGCTCCTACGAGCAGTACTTC
cdr3_aa: CASSLAGESSYEQYF

clone_size: NA
j_call: TRBJ2-5
v_call: TRBV24-1
d_call: TRBD2
cdr3_nt: TGTGCCACCAGTCTTGGCGGGGGGGGAAAAGAGACCCAGTACTTC
cdr3_aa: CATSLGGGGKETQYF

clone_size: NA
j_call: TRBJ1-4
v_call: TRBV4-1
d_call: NA
cdr3_nt: TGCGCCAGCAGCCAACAGGGGTCTGAAAAACTGTTTTTT
cdr3_aa: CASSQQGSEKLFF

clone_size: NA
j_call: TRBJ2-4
v_call: TRBV5-5
d_call: NA
cdr3_nt: TGTGCCAGCACCCCCAGGGGTGGCTTGAACATTCAGTACTTC
cdr3_aa: CASTPRGGLNIQYF

clone_size: NA
j_call: TRBJ2-5
v_call: TRBV18
d_call: TRBD2
cdr3_nt: TGTGCCAGCTCACCCGGACTAGCGGGGACACAAGAGACCCAGTACTTC
cdr3_aa: CASSPGLAGTQETQYF

clone_size: NA
j_call: TRBJ1-2
v_call: TRBV6-1
d_call: TRBD1
cdr3_nt: TGTGCCAGCAGTGAACCGGGACAGGGGGCGCATAATTATGGCTACACCTTC
cdr3_aa: CASSEPGQGAHNYGYTF

clone_size: NA
j_call: TRBJ1-2
v_call: TRBV12-3/TRBV12-4
d_call: TRBD1
cdr3_nt: TGTGCCAGCACCATCCAGGGGGCGTTTGGCTACACCTTC
cdr3_aa: CASTIQGAFGYTF

clone_size: NA
j_call: TRBJ1-1
v_call: TRBV18
d_call: TRBD1
cdr3_nt: TGTGCCAGCTCACCGCCCAGGGGGCGTCTGGAAGCTTTCTTT
cdr3_aa: CASSPPRGRLEAFF

clone_size: once
j_call: TRBJ2-2
v_call: TRBV4-2
d_call: NA
cdr3_nt: TGTGCCAGCAGCCCCCGTTTTGCAGCCCGCTCTGGAGGCACCGGGGAGCTGTTTTTT
cdr3_aa: CASSPRFAARSGGTGELFF

clone_size: few
j_call: TRBJ2-7
v_call: TRBV7-3
d_call: TRBD2
cdr3_nt: TGTGCCAGCAGCTTAGTAGCGGGAGGCGCCTACGAGCAGTACTTC
cdr3_aa: CASSLVAGGAYEQYF

clone_size: few
j_call: TRBJ1-2
v_call: TRBV19
d_call: NA
cdr3_nt: TGTGCCAGTAGTATCGTACAGGCGGACTATGGCTACACCTTC
cdr3_aa: CASSIVQADYGYTF

clone_size: once
j_call: TRBJ2-3
v_call: TRBV5-1
d_call: NA
cdr3_nt: TGCGCCAGCAGCTTGGAATCTAGCACAGATACGCAGTATTTT
cdr3_aa: CASSLESSTDTQYF

clone_size: NA
j_call: TRBJ1-5
v_call: TRBV3-1/TRBV3-2
d_call: NA
cdr3_nt: TGTGCCAGCAGCCAAGGCAGGACTAATCAGCCCCAGCATTTT
cdr3_aa: CASSQGRTNQPQHF

clone_size: NA
j_call: TRBJ2-5
v_call: TRBV2
d_call: TRBD2
cdr3_nt: TGTGCCTGCGCTGGTGGGACTAGCGGGAGTTGGGAGACCCAGTACTTC
cdr3_aa: CACAGGTSGSWETQYF

clone_size: once
j_call: TRBJ2-7
v_call: TRBV6-5
d_call: NA
cdr3_nt: TGTGCCAGCAGCTCAGGACAGATTGAGTACTTC
cdr3_aa: CASSSGQIEYF

clone_size: NA
j_call: TRBJ1-1
v_call: TRBV6-5
d_call: TRBD1
cdr3_nt: TGTGCCAGTGACAGGGGGATAAACACTGAAGCTTTCTTT
cdr3_aa: CASDRGINTEAFF

clone_size: NA
j_call: TRBJ1-1
v_call: TRBV5-1
d_call: NA
cdr3_nt: TGCGCCAGCAGCTTGGCCCAGACCGGGACAAGTGAAGCTTTCTTT
cdr3_aa: CASSLAQTGTSEAFF

clone_size: once
j_call: TRBJ2-7
v_call: TRBV3-1/TRBV3-2
d_call: TRBD1
cdr3_nt: TGTGCCAGCAGCCAAGGACAGGGTCCCTACGAGCAGTACTTC
cdr3_aa: CASSQGQGPYEQYF

clone_size: NA
j_call: TRBJ1-5
v_call: TRBV2
d_call: NA
cdr3_nt: TGTGCCAGCAGTGGGACAACAGTTCGCAATCAGCCCCAGCATTTT
cdr3_aa: CASSGTTVRNQPQHF

clone_size: NA
j_call: TRBJ1-6
v_call: TRBV4-1
d_call: TRBD1
cdr3_nt: TGCGCCAGCAGCCAACCACAGGGGGAAAATTCACCCCTCCACTTT
cdr3_aa: CASSQPQGENSPLHF

clone_size: NA
j_call: TRBJ1-5
v_call: TRBV7-9
d_call: NA
cdr3_nt: TGTGCCAGCAGCTTAGACCCAGGAGGCTATAGCAATCAGCCCCAGCATTTT
cdr3_aa: CASSLDPGGYSNQPQHF

clone_size: NA
j_call: TRBJ1-5
v_call: TRBV7-2
d_call: TRBD1
cdr3_nt: TGTGCCAGCAGCAGTACAGGGGGGGGTAATCAGCCCCAGCATTTT
cdr3_aa: CASSSTGGGNQPQHF

clone_size: NA
j_call: TRBJ2-7
v_call: TRBV2
d_call: TRBD2
cdr3_nt: TGTGCCAGCCGGGGGGACTCCTACGAGCAGTACTTC
cdr3_aa: CASRGDSYEQYF

clone_size: NA
j_call: TRBJ2-5
v_call: TRBV3-1/TRBV3-2
d_call: TRBD2
cdr3_nt: TGTGCCAGCAGCCCCAGGTTAGGGACTAGCGGGCTACAAGAGACCCAGTACTTC
cdr3_aa: CASSPRLGTSGLQETQYF

clone_size: NA
j_call: TRBJ2-3
v_call: TRBV9
d_call: TRBD2
cdr3_nt: TGTGCCAGCACCTGGGGGACTAGCGGCACAGATACGCAGTATTTT
cdr3_aa: CASTWGTSGTDTQYF

clone_size: NA
j_call: TRBJ2-3
v_call: TRBV5-4
d_call: TRBD2
cdr3_nt: TGTGCCAGCAGCTTTCCTAGCGGGAGCACAGATACGCAGTATTTT
cdr3_aa: CASSFPSGSTDTQYF

clone_size: NA
j_call: TRBJ1-2
v_call: TRBV2
d_call: NA
cdr3_nt: TGTGCCAGCAGCGTCGAAGGGGCTGGCTATGGCTACACCTTC
cdr3_aa: CASSVEGAGYGYTF

clone_size: NA
j_call: TRBJ2-5
v_call: TRBV3-1/TRBV3-2
d_call: TRBD2
cdr3_nt: TGTGCCAGCGTTCAGCGGGGGGGCAGAGAGACCCAGTACTTC
cdr3_aa: CASVQRGGRETQYF

clone_size: NA
j_call: TRBJ2-4
v_call: TRBV6-5
d_call: NA
cdr3_nt: TGTGCCAGCAGGGTACGGGGGGCCAAAAACATTCAGTACTTC
cdr3_aa: CASRVRGAKNIQYF

clone_size: NA
j_call: TRBJ2-3
v_call: TRBV4-1
d_call: TRBD2
cdr3_nt: TGCGCCAGCAGCCAGAGACTAGCGGGAGTCGTCACAGATACGCAGTATTTT
cdr3_aa: CASSQRLAGVVTDTQYF

clone_size: NA
j_call: TRBJ1-2
v_call: TRBV2
d_call: NA
cdr3_nt: TGTGCCAGCAGTACCACAGATAACTATGGCTACACCTTC
cdr3_aa: CASSTTDNYGYTF

clone_size: NA
j_call: TRBJ2-7
v_call: TRBV3-1/TRBV3-2
d_call: NA
cdr3_nt: TGTGCCAGCAGCCTAGCGAGTAAAGGCGAGCAGTACTTC
cdr3_aa: CASSLASKGEQYF

clone_size: NA
j_call: TRBJ1-2
v_call: TRBV28
d_call: NA
cdr3_nt: TGTGCCAGCAGTTCTCAGGGGGGCTACACCTTC
cdr3_aa: CASSSQGGYTF

clone_size: NA
j_call: TRBJ2-7
v_call: TRBV6-1
d_call: TRBD2
cdr3_nt: TGTGCCAGCAGTGAGGGACTAGCGGGGGGACTCTACGAGCAGTACTTC
cdr3_aa: CASSEGLAGGLYEQYF

clone_size: NA
j_call: TRBJ1-2
v_call: TRBV7-2
d_call: TRBD1
cdr3_nt: TGTGCCAGCAGTGGACAGGGGGCCGGTGGCTACACCTTC
cdr3_aa: CASSGQGAGGYTF